This T cell receptor beta chain was recorded in a study of cytomegalovirus exposure and HLA in healthy donors. From germline, CDR1 is MDHEN and CDR2 SYDVKM. V was clipped by 6 bases and J by 3 bases, with 12 bases between them. This CDR3 has 13 amino acids. The primer mix had 60 Vbeta and 13 Jbeta primers. Sequencing was performed with immunoSEQ multiplex PCR; in TCRdb, only in-frame clones are kept and a portion is missing. Its table records roughly 120,000 clones. This sequence was found in a man aged 18 to 30 in good health and CMV-seronegative. The sequenced sample was PBMCs. J is TRBJ2-7 and V is TRBV28, with D unclear. This CDR3 is CASSDTVGYEQYF. CDR3 sequence (DNA): TGTGCCAGCAGCGACACGGTCGGCTACGAGCAGTACTTC. The entire variable domain, with the rest obtained from reference TRBV28 and TRBJ2-7, is as follows: DVKVTQSSRYLVKRTGEKVFLECVQDMDHENMFWYRQDPGLGLRLIYFSYDVKMKEKGDIPEGYSVSREKKERFSLILESASTNQTSMYLCASSDTVGYEQYFGPGTRLTVT.